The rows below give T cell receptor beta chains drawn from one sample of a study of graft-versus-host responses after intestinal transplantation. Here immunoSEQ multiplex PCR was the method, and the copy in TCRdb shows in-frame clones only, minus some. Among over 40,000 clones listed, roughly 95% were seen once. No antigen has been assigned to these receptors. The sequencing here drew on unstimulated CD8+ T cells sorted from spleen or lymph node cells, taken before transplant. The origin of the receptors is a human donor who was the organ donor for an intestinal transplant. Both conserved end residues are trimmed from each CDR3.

CDR3: ASSPRTTNTGELF
J: TRBJ2-2
V: TRBV5-1

CDR3: ASSPSQGTNTEAF
J: TRBJ1-1
V: TRBV11-2

CDR3: ASRRDRVSYEQY
J: TRBJ2-7
V: TRBV6-5

CDR3: ASSHRGFGKLF
J: TRBJ1-4
V: TRBV4-3

CDR3: ASSMGGSPQH
J: TRBJ1-5
V: TRBV19

CDR3: ASSDPGTGDSGANVLT
J: TRBJ2-6
V: TRBV9

CDR3: ASSFSMNTEAF
J: TRBJ1-1
V: TRBV5-1

CDR3: ASSPTSGVYEQY
J: NA
V: TRBV18

CDR3: ASRRQVNYGYT
J: TRBJ1-2
V: TRBV6-5

CDR3: ASSQVSGHYNEQF
J: TRBJ2-1
V: TRBV4-3

CDR3: ASSLAAVHYSYEQY
J: TRBJ2-7
V: TRBV5-6

CDR3: ASSRQGFWGETQY
J: TRBJ2-5
V: TRBV6-5

CDR3: ASSYGSYNSPLH
J: TRBJ1-6
V: TRBV6-1

CDR3: SVMGDGYGYT
J: TRBJ1-2
V: TRBV29-1

CDR3: ASSYRVAPDYGYT
J: TRBJ1-2
V: TRBV6-6

CDR3: ASTYTSGYFNNEQF
J: TRBJ2-1
V: TRBV11-2

CDR3: ASSLGAGGLETQY
J: TRBJ2-5
V: TRBV11-2

CDR3: ASSQAPWTGGSKGYT
J: TRBJ1-2
V: TRBV14

CDR3: ASSQSGGAPYNEQF
J: TRBJ2-1
V: TRBV4-2

CDR3: ASSPRDRFNYGYT
J: TRBJ1-2
V: TRBV4-3

CDR3: ASSQDSKGGYNEQF
J: TRBJ2-1
V: TRBV4-3

CDR3: ASSQRPGQGGYGYT
J: TRBJ1-2
V: TRBV18

CDR3: ASSLGADYGYT
J: TRBJ1-2
V: TRBV4-1

CDR3: ASSSKTSGKETQY
J: TRBJ2-5
V: TRBV13

CDR3: ASSWTGGTDTQY
J: TRBJ2-3
V: TRBV7-9

CDR3: ASSQDYAASSYEQY
J: TRBJ2-7
V: TRBV4-2

CDR3: ASIVGYGYT
J: TRBJ1-2
V: TRBV6-1

CDR3: AWSYDSRNEKLF
J: TRBJ1-4
V: TRBV30

CDR3: ASSRPPEDQERNQPQH
J: TRBJ1-5
V: TRBV4-2

CDR3: AIRPGQIDIFPNQPQH
J: TRBJ1-5
V: TRBV10-3

CDR3: ASSSGLAGGFYNEQF
J: TRBJ2-1
V: TRBV7-2

CDR3: ASSYRVTGELF
J: TRBJ2-2
V: TRBV6-5

CDR3: ASSPGPETGGGYGYT
J: TRBJ1-2
V: TRBV4-3

CDR3: ASSPDTAYEQY
J: TRBJ2-7
V: TRBV6-5

CDR3: ASSTLGQGFYEQY
J: TRBJ2-7
V: TRBV5-6

CDR3: ASSGGDRN
J: TRBJ1-1
V: TRBV12-1

CDR3: ASSLDWSSYNEQF
J: TRBJ2-1
V: TRBV6-5

CDR3: ASTGDENIQY
J: TRBJ2-4
V: TRBV19

CDR3: AITRDAPGQYYEQY
J: TRBJ2-7
V: TRBV10-3

CDR3: ASSQVSGRNQPQH
J: TRBJ1-5
V: TRBV4-3

CDR3: ASSVVSGSMEDSPLH
J: TRBJ1-6
V: TRBV9

CDR3: ASRTGGGFAEAF
J: TRBJ1-1
V: TRBV27

CDR3: ASSHRGVPGELF
J: TRBJ2-2
V: TRBV4-2

CDR3: ASSIEDRVGETQY
J: TRBJ2-5
V: TRBV6-6

CDR3: ASSSGTAEQF
J: TRBJ2-1
V: TRBV7-2

CDR3: ASSPRGGKDGYT
J: TRBJ1-2
V: TRBV7-9

CDR3: ASSELAGGPGELF
J: TRBJ2-2
V: TRBV6-1

CDR3: ASSYPGELF
J: TRBJ2-2
V: TRBV6-5

CDR3: ASSQVHGYTEAF
J: TRBJ1-1
V: TRBV4-3

CDR3: ASSLNGAYEQY
J: TRBJ2-7
V: TRBV7-3

CDR3: ASSPWITGKETDTQY
J: TRBJ2-3
V: TRBV18

CDR3: ASSYVGGPPYEQY
J: TRBJ2-7
V: TRBV6-5

CDR3: ASKTGRLTEAF
J: TRBJ1-1
V: TRBV19

CDR3: ASSFHPGGPYEQY
J: TRBJ2-7
V: TRBV7-2

CDR3: ASSPGPGTSGPQETQY
J: TRBJ2-5
V: TRBV4-3